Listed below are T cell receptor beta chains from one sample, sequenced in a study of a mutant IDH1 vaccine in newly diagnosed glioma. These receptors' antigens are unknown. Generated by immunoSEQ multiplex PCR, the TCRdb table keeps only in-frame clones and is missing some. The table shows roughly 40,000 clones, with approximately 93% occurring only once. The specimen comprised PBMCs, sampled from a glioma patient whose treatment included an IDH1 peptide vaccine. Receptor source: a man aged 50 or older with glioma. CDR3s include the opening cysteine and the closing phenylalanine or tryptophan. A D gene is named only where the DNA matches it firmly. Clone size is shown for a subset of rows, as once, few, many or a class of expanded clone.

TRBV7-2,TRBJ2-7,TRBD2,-,CASSHDSGGSSYEQYF,TGTGCCAGCAGCCATGATAGCGGGGGGAGCTCCTACGAGCAGTACTTC
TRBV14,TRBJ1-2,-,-,CASSLVIGGGGYTF,TGTGCCAGCAGCCTTGTGATCGGAGGGGGAGGCTACACCTTC
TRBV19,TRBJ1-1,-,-,CASTSVGARGTEAFF,-
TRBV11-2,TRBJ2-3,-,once,CASSRWDGGSSTDTQYF,TGTGCCAGCAGCCGATGGGACGGGGGCTCGAGCACAGATACGCAGTATTTT
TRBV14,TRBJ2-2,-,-,CASSQVRATGELFF,TGTGCCAGCAGCCAAGTGAGGGCTACCGGGGAGCTGTTTTTT
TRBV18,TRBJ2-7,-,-,CASSPPNLSWEQYF,TGTGCCAGCTCACCACCCAACCTCAGCTGGGAGCAGTACTTC
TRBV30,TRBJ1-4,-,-,CAWGIQANEKLFF,TGTGCCTGGGGTATCCAGGCAAATGAAAAACTGTTTTTT
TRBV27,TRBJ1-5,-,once,CASSLSRGNQPQHF,TGTGCCAGCAGTTTATCGAGAGGGAATCAGCCCCAGCATTTT
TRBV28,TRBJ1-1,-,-,CASSGQGLNTEAFF,TGTGCCAGCAGTGGGCAGGGCCTGAACACTGAAGCTTTCTTT
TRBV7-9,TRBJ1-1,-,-,CASSLTGIPEAFF,TGTGCCAGCAGCCTAACAGGGATCCCTGAAGCTTTCTTT
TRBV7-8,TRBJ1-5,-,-,CASSLVRSNQPQHF,TGTGCCAGCAGCTTAGTCCGGAGCAATCAGCCCCAGCATTTT
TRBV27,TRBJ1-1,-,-,CASSFRGGGTEAFF,TGTGCCAGCAGTTTCCGGGGGGGAGGCACTGAAGCTTTCTTT
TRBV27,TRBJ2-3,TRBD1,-,CASSPSGQRSTDTQYF,TGTGCCAGCAGTCCCTCGGGACAGCGGAGCACAGATACGCAGTATTTT
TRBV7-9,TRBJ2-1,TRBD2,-,CASSSTSGRGHEQFF,TGTGCCAGCAGCTCAACTAGCGGGAGAGGCCATGAGCAGTTCTTC
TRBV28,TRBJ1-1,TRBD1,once,CASSPSWGQGKSTEAFF,TGTGCCAGCAGTCCAAGTTGGGGACAGGGAAAATCCACTGAAGCTTTCTTT
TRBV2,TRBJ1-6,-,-,CASSYDQGAYNSPLHF,TGTGCCAGCAGTTATGACCAAGGGGCCTATAATTCACCCCTCCACTTT
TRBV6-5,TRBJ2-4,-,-,CASTTPGSIQYF,TGTGCCAGCACCACACCAGGCAGCATTCAGTACTTC
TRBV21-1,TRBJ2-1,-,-,CASNGLAGVYNEQFF,TGTGCCAGCAACGGACTAGCGGGAGTGTACAATGAGCAGTTCTTC
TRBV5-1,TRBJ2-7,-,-,CASSGTSVAYEQYF,TGCGCCAGCAGCGGCACCTCAGTTGCCTACGAGCAGTACTTC
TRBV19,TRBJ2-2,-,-,CASSVTTTGTGELFF,TGTGCCAGTAGTGTTACTACGACGGGCACCGGGGAGCTGTTTTTT
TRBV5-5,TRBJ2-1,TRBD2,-,CASSLRAGMVVNEQFF,TGTGCCAGCAGCTTACGAGCGGGAATGGTCGTCAATGAGCAGTTCTTC
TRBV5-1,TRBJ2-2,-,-,CASSPSGVPSTGELFF,TGCGCCAGCAGCCCCTCCGGGGTCCCGAGCACCGGGGAGCTGTTTTTT
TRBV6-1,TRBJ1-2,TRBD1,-,CASRGVGGAGNYTF,TGTGCCAGCAGAGGGGTAGGGGGCGCAGGAAACTACACCTTC
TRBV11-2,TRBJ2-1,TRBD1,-,CASSKTGGSTPTYNEQFF,TGTGCCAGCAGCAAGACAGGGGGTTCCACCCCTACCTACAATGAGCAGTTCTTC
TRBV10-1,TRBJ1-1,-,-,CASSARRGNTEAFF,TGCGCCAGCAGCGCCCGCCGGGGTAACACTGAAGCTTTCTTT
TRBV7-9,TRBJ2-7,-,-,CASSSRYEQYF,TGTGCCAGCAGCTCAAGGTACGAGCAGTACTTC
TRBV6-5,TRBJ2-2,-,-,CASSYEGSGELFF,TGTGCCAGCAGTTACGAGGGGTCCGGGGAGCTGTTTTTT
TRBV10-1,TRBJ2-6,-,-,CASSDGGSGANVLTF,TGCGCCAGCAGTGACGGAGGCTCTGGGGCCAACGTCCTGACTTTC
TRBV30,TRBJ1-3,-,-,CAWSVGTAGNTIYF,TGTGCCTGGAGTGTAGGAACCGCTGGAAACACCATATATTTT
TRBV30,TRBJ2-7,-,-,CAWSAHYEQYF,TGTGCCTGGAGCGCTCACTACGAGCAGTACTTC
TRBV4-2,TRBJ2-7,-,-,CASSLELSLSSYEQYF,TGTGCCAGCAGCCTAGAGCTCTCTTTGAGCTCCTACGAGCAGTACTTC
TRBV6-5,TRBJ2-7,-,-,CASRRPGTPYEQYF,TGTGCCAGCAGGAGGCCCGGGACTCCCTACGAGCAGTACTTC
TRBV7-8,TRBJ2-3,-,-,CASSLSSGVVTDTQYF,TGTGCCAGCAGCTTGTCTTCGGGAGTGGTCACAGATACGCAGTATTTT
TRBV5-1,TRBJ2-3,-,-,CASSSTPISSTDTQYF,TGCGCCAGCAGCTCAACTCCGATATCTAGCACAGATACGCAGTATTTT
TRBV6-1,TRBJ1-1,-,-,CASSVGENTEAFF,TGTGCCAGCAGTGTGGGGGAGAACACTGAAGCTTTCTTT
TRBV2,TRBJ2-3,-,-,CASSVNPHTQYF,TGTGCCAGCAGTGTAAATCCACATACGCAGTATTTT
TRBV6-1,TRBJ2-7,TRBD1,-,CAVRPGQGRHEQYF,TGTGCCGTTAGACCGGGACAGGGACGGCACGAGCAGTACTTC
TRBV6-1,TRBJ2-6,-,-,CASREGLSGANVLTF,TGTGCCAGCAGGGAAGGGCTCTCTGGGGCCAACGTCCTGACTTTC
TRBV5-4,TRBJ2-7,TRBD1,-,CASSPPGQGISYEQYF,TGTGCCAGCAGCCCTCCGGGACAGGGGATCTCCTACGAGCAGTACTTC
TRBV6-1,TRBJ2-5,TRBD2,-,CASSDGLVQTQYF,TGTGCCAGCAGTGATGGACTAGTGCAGACCCAGTACTTC
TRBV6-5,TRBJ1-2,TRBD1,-,CASSYGGAQGYGYTF,TGTGCCAGCAGTTACGGGGGGGCACAGGGGTATGGCTACACCTTC
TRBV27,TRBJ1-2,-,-,CASSLSFQGIYGYTF,TGTGCCAGCAGTTTATCTTTTCAGGGGATCTATGGCTACACCTTC
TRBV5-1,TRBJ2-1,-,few,CASSIGRNEQFF,TGCGCCAGCAGCATAGGGCGGAATGAGCAGTTCTTC
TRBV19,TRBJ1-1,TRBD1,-,CASKSQGAMAEAFF,TGTGCCAGCAAATCACAGGGGGCTATGGCTGAAGCTTTCTTT
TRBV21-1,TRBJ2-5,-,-,CASSLGTSARTTQYF,TGTGCCAGCAGCCTTGGGACTAGCGCTAGGACGACCCAGTACTTC
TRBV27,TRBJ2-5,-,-,CASSLSDTGRGTQYF,TGTGCCAGCAGTTTATCCGATACAGGGAGGGGGACCCAGTACTTC
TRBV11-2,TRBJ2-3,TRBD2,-,CASSLVASGGTSTDTQYF,TGTGCCAGCAGCTTAGTAGCCAGCGGGGGGACTAGCACAGATACGCAGTATTTT